Listed here are 14 T cell receptor beta chains from one sample, sequenced in a study of T cell repertoires in cytomegalovirus infection. Each CDR3 protein gets one entry after TCRdb re-called the reads with MiXCR. The data hold some 920,000 distinct CDR3 sequences, with approximately 31% observed a single time. The antigens these receptors bind are not known. The sequenced sample was cultured CD8+ T cells from PBMCs, obtained from culture after CMV antigen stimulation. These receptors originate from a human donor in good health (CMV status not recorded). Some clones in this sample may be carry-over from other donors' samples.

This clonotype was observed a few times. The gene calls are TRBV2 and TRBJ1-2; a possible D gene is TRBD1 (5 bases). Per germline, CDR1 SNHLY and CDR2 FYNNEI. This CDR3 region has 14 residues. V was shortened by 7 bases and J by 6 bases, with 18 bases between the two germline ends. CDR3 nucleotides: TGTGCCAGCACCTCTGGCAGGGTAATGCATGGCTACACCTTC. Its translation: CASTSGRVMHGYTF.

This clonotype has more than one count but fewer than ten. This sequence joins TRBV7-9 and TRBJ2-2; 8 nucleotides align to TRBD2. There are 16 residues in the CDR3. After removal of 3 bases from V and 1 base from J, the junction contained 4 bases not matched to a gene. Germline CDR1 and CDR2: SEHNR and FQNEAQ (reference sequence). The CDR3 DNA is TGTGCCAGCAGCTTTCTGCTAGCGGGGAACACCGGGGAGCTGTTTTTT. This encodes CASSFLLAGNTGELFF.

This clonotype was seen a few times. The chain uses TRBV15 and TRBJ1-6; no reliable D call. The ends were cut back, 0 bases at V and 5 bases at J, with 14 bases in the middle. From germline, CDR1 is LNHNV and CDR2 YYDKDF (reference sequence). This CDR3 has 17 residues. The chain's CDR3 is CATSRDRWQRNNSPLHF. As DNA, the CDR3 is TGTGCCACCAGCAGAGATAGGTGGCAGAGAAATAATTCACCCCTCCACTTT.

The rearrangement uses TRBV7-9 and TRBJ2-5, with D unresolved. CDR1 SEHNR and CDR2 FQNEAQ come from the germline V gene (reference sequence). CDR3 length: 13 amino acids. The V and J ends lost 5 bases and 7 bases respectively, with 14 bases between them. CDR3 amino acids: CASSPQSVVTQYF. CDR3 coding DNA: TGTGCCAGCAGCCCGCAGAGTGTCGTGACCCAGTACTTC.

This clonotype was seen more than once but under ten times. The chain is built from TRBV12-3 or TRBV12-4 and TRBJ1-5, with D hard to call. The CDR3 spans 15 residues. V lost 4 bases to trimming and J lost 0 bases, with 10 bases between them. The chain's CDR3 is CASSSGYSSNQPQHF. The CDR3 coding sequence is TGTGCCAGCAGTTCAGGATACAGTAGCAATCAGCCCCAGCATTTT.

CDR3 nucleotides: TGTGCCAGCAGCGTAGTTGGAACTAACTATGGCTACACCTTC. As protein: CASSVVGTNYGYTF. The V and J genes are TRBV9 and TRBJ1-2; D unresolved. Germline V lookup: CDR1 SGDLS, CDR2 YYNGEE. Trimming took off 0 bases at V and 0 bases at J, with 6 bases between the two ends. The CDR3 is 14 amino acids.

The chain uses TRBV15 and TRBJ2-7, with no clear D. Germline V lookup: CDR1 LNHNV, CDR2 YYDKDF (reference sequence). The ends were cut back, 1 base at V and 4 bases at J, with 14 bases in the middle. The CDR3 is made up of 15 amino acids. The CDR3 protein is CATSRVSFRPYEQYV. In DNA, the CDR3 is TGTGCCACCAGCAGAGTAAGTTTCAGACCTTACGAGCAGTACGTC.

The CDR3 DNA reads TGCAGTGCTGAGGCAGGGGACACTCAGCCCCAGCATTTT. Amino acids: CSAEAGDTQPQHF. The chain is built from TRBV20-1 and TRBJ1-5, with a weak D call TRBD1 (6 bases). Germline assignment: CDR1 DFQATT and CDR2 SNEGSKA (reference sequence). This CDR3 comprises 13 residues. Trimming pared 5 bases from V and 6 bases from J, leaving 14 bases between.

The chain is built from TRBV12-3 or TRBV12-4 and TRBJ1-1, with 7 bases matching TRBD1. This CDR3 has 12 residues. The junction had 6 bases not matched to a gene; V was cut back by 6 bases and J by 8 bases. The CDR3 sequence is CASSQTGLEAFF. The CDR3 DNA sequence: TGTGCCAGCAGCCAGACAGGGTTGGAAGCTTTCTTT.

This clonotype was seen a handful of times. The rearrangement joins TRBV20-1 to TRBJ2-7; 10 bases agree with TRBD1. V lost 1 base, J lost 5 bases, and 8 bases stayed unmatched. Germline CDR1 and CDR2: DFQATT and SNEGSKA (reference sequence). This CDR3 comprises 15 residues. The CDR3 sequence: CSARGVGQGSDEQYF. CDR3 DNA: TGCAGTGCTAGAGGGGTGGGACAGGGGTCCGACGAGCAGTACTTC.

As DNA, the CDR3 is TGTGCCAGCAGTTACTCTCTTCCGGGGGCCCGGGAGCTGTTTTTT. As protein: CASSYSLPGARELFF. The chain links TRBV6-8 to TRBJ2-2; D is tentatively TRBD1 or TRBD2 (6 bases each). V was clipped by 0 bases and J by 9 bases, with 14 bases between them. CDR3 length: 15 amino acids. CDR1 and CDR2 from the germline V gene are MNHGY and SAAAGT.

Only a few counts were recorded for this clonotype. CDR3 residues: CASSIDPPSADQDSPLHF. The CDR3, as DNA: TGTGCCAGTAGTATAGATCCCCCCTCGGCGGATCAGGATTCACCCCTCCACTTT. The chain links TRBV19 to TRBJ1-6; D is unresolved. CDR3 length equals 18 residues. Germline V gene data show CDR1 as LNHDA and CDR2 as SQIVND (reference sequence). Trimming removed 0 bases at V and 8 bases at J, with 20 bases between.

This clonotype was found a few times. The V and J genes are TRBV6-6 and TRBJ2-1; D possibly corresponds to TRBD1 (6 bases). Germline values: CDR1 MNHNY, CDR2 SVGAGI (reference sequence). Trimming took 6 bases from V and 0 from J, leaving 9 bases between them. This CDR3 is 14 amino acids long. The CDR3: CASSQGLSYNEQFF. The CDR3 nucleotides are TGTGCCAGCAGCCAGGGGCTCTCCTACAATGAGCAGTTCTTC.

This sequence joins TRBV6-5 and TRBJ2-2; D call uncertain. Trimming removed 7 bases at V and 10 bases at J, with 13 bases between. Germline V CDR1 and CDR2: MNHEY, SVGAGI. This CDR3 has 12 residues. The CDR3 region is CASTDYEEELFF. The CDR3 nucleotides are TGTGCCAGCACCGATTACGAGGAGGAGCTGTTTTTT.